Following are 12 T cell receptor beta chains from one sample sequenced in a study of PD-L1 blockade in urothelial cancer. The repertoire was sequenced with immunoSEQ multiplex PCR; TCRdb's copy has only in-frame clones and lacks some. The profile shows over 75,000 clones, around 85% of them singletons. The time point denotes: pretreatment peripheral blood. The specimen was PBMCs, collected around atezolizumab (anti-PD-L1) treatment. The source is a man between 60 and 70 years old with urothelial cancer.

The CDR3 region has the DNA TGTGCCAGCAGTGACAGGGTCACTGAAGCTTTCTTT. This codes for CASSDRVTEAFF. The chain recombines TRBV6-5 with TRBJ1-1; 7 bases are a match to TRBD1. This CDR3 spans 12 amino acids. The V gene end was trimmed by 5 bases and the J gene end by 4 bases; junction bases not matched to a gene: 1. Germline V gene lookup returns CDR1 MNHEY and CDR2 SVGAGI.

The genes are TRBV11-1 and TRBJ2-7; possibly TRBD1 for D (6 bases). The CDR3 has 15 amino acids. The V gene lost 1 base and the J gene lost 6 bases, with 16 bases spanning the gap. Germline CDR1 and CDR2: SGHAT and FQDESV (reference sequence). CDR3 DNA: TGTGCCAGCAGCTTAGATTGGCAGGGGCGTCGCGAGCAGTACTTC. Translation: CASSLDWQGRREQYF.

The CDR3 bases are TGCGCCAGCAGCCAAGAAGGTCTAGCGGGAGGAGGTTACAATGAGCAGTTCTTC. Translating gives CASSQEGLAGGGYNEQFF. This chain links TRBV4-3 with TRBJ2-1; 11 bases line up with TRBD2. CDR1 is LGHNA and CDR2 is YSLEER in the germline V gene. V trimming: 0 bases; J trimming: 4 bases; junction bases outside the gene matches: 8. CDR3 length: 18 residues.

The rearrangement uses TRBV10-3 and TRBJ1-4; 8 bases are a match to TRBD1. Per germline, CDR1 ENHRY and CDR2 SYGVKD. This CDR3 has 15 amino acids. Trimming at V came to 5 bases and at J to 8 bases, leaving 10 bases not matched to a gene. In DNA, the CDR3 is TGTGCCATCAGTTCAACCGGGACAGGCTCCGAAAAACTGTTTTTT. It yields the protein CAISSTGTGSEKLFF.

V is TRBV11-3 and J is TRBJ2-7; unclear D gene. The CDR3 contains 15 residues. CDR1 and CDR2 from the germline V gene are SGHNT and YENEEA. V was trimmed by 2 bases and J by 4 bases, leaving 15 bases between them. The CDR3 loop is CASSLYETQIYEQYF. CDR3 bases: TGTGCCAGCAGCTTATATGAAACCCAGATATACGAGCAGTACTTC.

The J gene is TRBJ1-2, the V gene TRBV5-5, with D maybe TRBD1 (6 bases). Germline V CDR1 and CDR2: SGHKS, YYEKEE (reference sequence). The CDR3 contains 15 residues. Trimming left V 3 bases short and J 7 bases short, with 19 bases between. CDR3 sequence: CASSWEGGGRSGYTF. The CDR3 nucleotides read TGTGCCAGCAGCTGGGAGGGTGGGGGGCGAAGTGGCTACACCTTC.

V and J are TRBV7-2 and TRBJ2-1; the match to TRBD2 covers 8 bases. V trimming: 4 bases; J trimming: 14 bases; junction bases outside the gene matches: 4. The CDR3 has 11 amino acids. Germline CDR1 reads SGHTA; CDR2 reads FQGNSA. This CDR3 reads CASSSGTSKFF. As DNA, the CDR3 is TGTGCCAGCAGCTCCGGGACTAGTAAGTTCTTC. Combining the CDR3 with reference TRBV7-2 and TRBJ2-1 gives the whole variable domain GAGVSQSPSNKVTEKGKDVELRCDPISGHTALYWYRQSLGQGLEFLIYFQGNSAPDKSGLPSDRFSAERTGGSVSTLTIQRTQQEDSAVYLCASSSGTSKFFGPGTRLTVL.

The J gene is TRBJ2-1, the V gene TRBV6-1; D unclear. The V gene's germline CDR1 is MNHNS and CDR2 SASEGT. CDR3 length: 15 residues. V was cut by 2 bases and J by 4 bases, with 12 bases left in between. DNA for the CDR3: TGTGCCAGCAGTGAACCAGGAACAAGATACAATGAGCAGTTCTTC. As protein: CASSEPGTRYNEQFF.

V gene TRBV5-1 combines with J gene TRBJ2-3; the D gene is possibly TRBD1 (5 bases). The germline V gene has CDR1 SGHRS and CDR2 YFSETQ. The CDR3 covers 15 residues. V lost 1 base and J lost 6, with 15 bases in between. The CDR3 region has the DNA TGCGCCAGCAGCTTGAGGGGCCTGCCGGGCGATACGCAGTATTTT. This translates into CASSLRGLPGDTQYF.

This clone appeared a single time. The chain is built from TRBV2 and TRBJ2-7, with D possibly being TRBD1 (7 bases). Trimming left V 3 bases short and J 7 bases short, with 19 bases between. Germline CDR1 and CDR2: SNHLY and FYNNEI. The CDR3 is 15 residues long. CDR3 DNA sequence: TGTGCCAGCAGTGAGCCGACAGGGAGGTTAGGAGAGCAGTACTTC. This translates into CASSEPTGRLGEQYF.

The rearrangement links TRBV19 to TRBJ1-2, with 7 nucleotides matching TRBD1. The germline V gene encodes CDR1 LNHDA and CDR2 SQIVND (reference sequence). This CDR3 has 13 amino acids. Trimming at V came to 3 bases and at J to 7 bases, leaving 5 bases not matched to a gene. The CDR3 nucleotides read TGTGCCAGTAGTATCACAGGGGAGATTGGCTACACCTTC. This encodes CASSITGEIGYTF.

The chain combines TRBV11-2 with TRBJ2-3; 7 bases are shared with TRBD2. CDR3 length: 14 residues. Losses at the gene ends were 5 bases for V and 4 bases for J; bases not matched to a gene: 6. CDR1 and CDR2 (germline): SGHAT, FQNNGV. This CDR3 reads CASSGGGSADTQYF. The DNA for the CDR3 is TGTGCCAGCAGCGGCGGCGGGAGTGCAGATACGCAGTATTTT.